Given below is one T cell receptor beta chain in context. The Seattle patients joined while their infection was active and were tracked longitudinally afterward. In the source study's methods: The authors estimated nucleated cell counts from reference gene primer amplification. TCRdb keeps only in-frame clones here, not all; method: immunoSEQ multiplex PCR. V and J calls and clone size are as listed in that table; D and trimming were resolved from the DNA. The repertoire holds 65,000 or so clones, 65% to 85% seen once, with roughly a tenth in the top ten. This sample was included in a study of blood T cell repertoires in COVID-19. Study-wide background: Collection of acute and convalescent COVID-19 samples took place in the United States, Italy and Spain. PBMCs, B-cell-depleted T cells, or T cells provided the cDNA or gDNA that made up the material.

The CDR3 is made up of 15 amino acids. Germline CDR1 WSHSY, CDR2 SAAADI. V shed 6 bases and J shed 1 base, with 15 bases lying between them. The sequenced sample consisted of peripheral blood. This chain uses TRBV10-2 with TRBJ1-1; tentatively, D is TRBD1 (6 bases). The TCR originated in a man in his thirties or forties with COVID-19, enrolled during active disease. The CDR3 loop is CASRPAGTQNTEAFF. Written as DNA, the CDR3 is TGCGCCAGCAGACCGGCCGGGACACAGAACACTGAAGCTTTCTTT.